The clone carrying this T cell receptor (beta chain) turned up a few times. What it binds is unknown. This specimen comes from a study of identical twins. TCRdb re-derived calls from the 5' RACE reads in MiXCR, one entry per CDR3 protein. Among 1.5 million or so distinct CDR3 sequences listed, about 30% were seen once. Findings and limits, study-wide: Fewer insertions were carried by abundant cord blood beta clonotypes, but none was seen in memory repertoires.

Sequencing was done on a sample of cord blood. This TCR was sampled from a newborn girl in good health.

The chain's CDR3 is CASSHPQLGPIATDTQYF. The CDR3 bases are TGTGCCAGCAGTCACCCGCAGCTAGGACCTATCGCTACAGATACGCAGTATTTT. The rearrangement uses TRBV12-3 or TRBV12-4 and TRBJ2-3; no clear D gene. The CDR3 runs 18 residues. Trimming pared 5 bases from V and 3 bases from J, leaving 24 bases between.